These 17 T cell receptor beta chains originate from one sample sequenced in a study of cytomegalovirus exposure and HLA in healthy donors. Produced via immunoSEQ multiplex PCR; TCRdb's table is partial and in-frame only. The table has tens of thousands of clones, approximately 80% seen once. The sequenced sample was PBMCs. These receptors were obtained from a man aged 30 to 39 in good health and CMV-seronegative.

The table lists this clone with a few counts. The chain couples TRBV10-3 to TRBJ2-6, with TRBD2 as a possible D gene (5 bases). The CDR3 consists of 20 residues. The V end lost 0 bases, the J end lost 3 bases, and 21 bases lay between the germline ends. Germline V gene sequence: CDR1 ENHRY, CDR2 SYGVKD. CDR3 loop: CAISESDRSGSFGGANVLTF. CDR3 coding DNA: TGTGCCATCAGTGAGTCCGACCGTTCGGGGAGCTTTGGTGGGGCCAACGTCCTGACTTTC.

This chain connects TRBV6-1 to TRBJ2-4; the match to TRBD1 covers 7 bases. The junction had 1 base not matched to a gene; V was cut back by 4 bases and J by 1 base. Germline-derived CDR1 and CDR2 are MNHNS and SASEGT. The CDR3 spans 14 residues. The CDR3 reads CASSVQGAKNIQYF. In nucleotides, the CDR3 is TGTGCCAGCAGTGTACAGGGGGCCAAAAACATTCAGTACTTC.

The chain couples TRBV6-5 to TRBJ2-1; weak D call: TRBD1 (6 bases). The germline CDR1 and CDR2 sequences are MNHEY and SVGAGI. This CDR3 contains 12 residues. V gave up 11 bases and J gave up 7 bases, with 15 bases separating them. The CDR3, as DNA: TGTGCCTCGGGACATACGGGGAATGAGCAGTTCTTC. Protein: CASGHTGNEQFF.

V gene TRBV19 combines with J gene TRBJ1-2; D remains ambiguous. The length of the CDR3 is 14 residues. Trimming removed 3 bases at V and 6 bases at J, with 14 bases between. Germline-derived CDR1 and CDR2 are LNHDA and SQIVND (reference sequence). CDR3 in amino acids: CASSILPQTNGYTF. The DNA of the CDR3 is TGTGCCAGTAGTATTCTTCCACAGACGAATGGCTACACCTTC.

The gene calls are TRBV4-1 and TRBJ1-1; 10 bases fit TRBD1. Germline V lookup: CDR1 MGHRA, CDR2 YSYEKL. The ends lost 6 bases at V and 5 bases at J; junction bases unmatched: 9. This CDR3 is 15 amino acids long. The CDR3: CASSYATGQGTEAFF. The DNA of the CDR3 is TGCGCCAGCAGTTACGCTACGGGACAGGGGACTGAAGCTTTCTTT.

This chain joins TRBV6-6 and TRBJ2-2; 9 bases map to TRBD1. The CDR3 covers 14 residues. V lost 6 bases to trimming and J lost 7 bases; unmatched junction nucleotides: 6. Germline V gene sequence: CDR1 MNHNY, CDR2 SVGAGI (reference sequence). The CDR3 DNA sequence: TGTGCCAGCAGCAGAACAGGGGGCGGCGGGGAGCTGTTTTTT. Translating gives CASSRTGGGGELFF.

The chain uses TRBV28 and TRBJ1-2; D is perhaps TRBD1 (5 bases). The germline V gene encodes CDR1 MDHEN and CDR2 SYDVKM. Trimming took 7 bases from V and 3 from J, leaving 9 bases between them. The CDR3 is 12 residues long. The CDR3 is CASIGGDYGYTF. In DNA form, the CDR3 reads TGTGCCAGCATCGGGGGTGACTATGGCTACACCTTC.

The CDR3 coding sequence is TGCGCCAGCAGCCGGGCCAACGGGGGCTACGAGCAGTACTTC. This translates into CASSRANGGYEQYF. This chain uses TRBV4-1 with TRBJ2-7; D perhaps matches TRBD2 (6 bases). Trimming cost V 4 bases and J 3 bases, with 13 bases left between them. CDR1 and CDR2 (germline): MGHRA, YSYEKL. The CDR3 is 14 residues long.

The chain couples TRBV7-2 to TRBJ2-1; a possible D gene is TRBD2 (6 bases). Trimming took off 3 bases at V and 5 bases at J, with 8 bases between the two ends. Germline lookup yields CDR1 SGHTA and CDR2 FQGNSA. CDR3 length equals 13 residues. CDR3 in DNA: TGTGCCAGCAGCTTTAGCGGCAACAATGAGCAGTTCTTC. It encodes CASSFSGNNEQFF.

The gene calls are TRBV7-9 and TRBJ1-6, with D unresolved. The CDR3 consists of 16 residues. The germline V and J ends were trimmed by 5 bases and 2 bases, with 13 bases remaining between them. Per germline, CDR1 SEHNR and CDR2 FQNEAQ (reference sequence). CDR3 DNA sequence: TGTGCCAGCAGCCCAGCCCGGGGTCCCTATAATTCACCCCTCCACTTT. It encodes CASSPARGPYNSPLHF.

This chain links TRBV5-5 with TRBJ2-3; 12 positions match TRBD1. Germline trimming cut 6 bases from V and 7 bases from J; bases unmatched to any gene: 6. CDR1 and CDR2 (germline): SGHKS, YYEKEE (reference sequence). The CDR3 consists of 14 residues. CDR3 in DNA: TGTGCCAGCACCGAGGGACAGGGGGCTTATACGCAGTATTTT. This translates into CASTEGQGAYTQYF.

The rearrangement links TRBV9 to TRBJ2-1, with 9 bases that match TRBD2. From germline, CDR1 is SGDLS and CDR2 YYNGEE. V lost 3 bases and J lost 10; bases outside the gene matches: 2. The length of the CDR3 is 12 residues. This CDR3 reads CASSALAGEQFF. CDR3 bases: TGTGCCAGCAGCGCCCTAGCGGGGGAGCAGTTCTTC.

The chain joins TRBV4-1 to TRBJ1-6; D may be TRBD1 (6 bases). The germline V gene encodes CDR1 MGHRA and CDR2 YSYEKL. Trimming took off 1 base at V and 0 bases at J, with 19 bases between the two ends. CDR3 size: 20 residues. The CDR3 region has the DNA TGCGCCAGCAGCCAAGTCGGGGCAGGGGACGATTTCTCCTATAATTCACCCCTCCACTTT. It encodes CASSQVGAGDDFSYNSPLHF.

The chain combines TRBV28 with TRBJ1-4; weak D call: TRBD1 (5 bases). The V and J ends lost 6 bases and 2 bases respectively, with 7 bases between them. From germline, CDR1 is MDHEN and CDR2 SYDVKM. This CDR3 has 13 residues. DNA for the CDR3: TGTGCCAGCAGGCCAGGGACTAATGAAAAACTGTTTTTT. Translating it yields CASRPGTNEKLFF.

This chain connects TRBV13 to TRBJ2-3; TRBD1 matches at 9 bases. After removal of 5 bases from V and 4 bases from J, the junction contained 4 bases not matched to a gene. CDR1 is PRHDT and CDR2 is FYEKMQ in the germline V gene (reference sequence). The CDR3 runs to 14 residues. The CDR3 nucleotides read TGTGCCAGCAGCCCCCGACAGGGGGCAGATACGCAGTATTTT. It translates to CASSPRQGADTQYF.

This clone was found a few times. This chain uses TRBV2 with TRBJ1-2, with 7 nucleotides matching TRBD1. The CDR3 is made up of 14 amino acids. Germline V CDR1 and CDR2: SNHLY, FYNNEI. The ends lost 8 bases at V and 5 bases at J; junction bases unmatched: 11. CDR3 protein: CASVEDRAGYGYTF. Here the CDR3 DNA reads TGTGCCAGCGTAGAAGACAGGGCGGGATATGGCTACACCTTC. Together with reference TRBV2 and TRBJ1-2, the CDR3 gives the full variable domain: EPEVTQTPSHQVTQMGQEVILRCVPISNHLYFYWYRQILGQKVEFLVSFYNNEISEKSEIFDDQFSVERPDGSNFTLKIRSTKLEDSAMYFCASVEDRAGYGYTFGSGTRLTVV.

This clone was seen many times. The genes are TRBV7-9 and TRBJ1-2; unclear D gene. The germline CDR1 and CDR2 sequences are SEHNR and FQNEAQ (reference sequence). The CDR3 is made up of 15 amino acids. Trimming took 5 bases from V and 4 from J, leaving 17 bases between them. The CDR3 here is CASSPSYRPGYGYTF. The DNA for the CDR3 is TGTGCCAGCAGCCCCTCCTATCGTCCCGGCTATGGCTACACCTTC. Filled out from reference TRBV7-9 and TRBJ1-2, the complete variable domain reads DTGVSQNPRHKITKRGQNVTFRCDPISEHNRLYWYRQTLGQGPEFLTYFQNEAQLEKSRLLSDRFSAERPKGSFSTLEIQRTEQGDSAMYLCASSPSYRPGYGYTFGSGTRLTVV.